The entry below gives a single TCR beta chain sequence along with its context. This clone was seen more than once but under ten times. Its antigen is still unknown. No quality values exist for individual bases; no much larger clone is one base distant. Enrollment in ICON was initiated in 2016, and the last patient was enrolled in September 2018. From a subcohort of 76 patients, fresh tumor and matched uninvolved tissue were collected for in-depth immune analyses, including TCR sequencing. DNA for TCR sequencing was isolated from bulk tissue, and no cell sorting was done. Via the germline V gene (reference sequence), CDR1 is MNHNY and CDR2 SVGAGI. Trimming leaves V shorter by 5 bases and J shorter by 2 bases, with the junction holding 3 bases beyond the gene matches. The CDR3 runs 15 residues from the cysteine to the phenylalanine. Just CDR3 DNA is preserved here, 45 bases in frame from base 1. The sample originates from a study of tumor-infiltrating lymphocytes in localized non-small cell lung cancer (dated by TCRdb to the early 2020s). Background for the entire study: Several histologies were represented in the cohort, which also included both smokers and never-smokers as well as patients whose samples were collected after neoadjuvant chemotherapy. Each patient contributed resected tumor tissue and uninvolved lung tissue from the same patient, described as non-adjacent to the tumor. Flow cytometry, multiplex immunofluorescence, RNA-seq, exome sequencing and proteomics were applied to the same patients as TCR sequencing, which was one of several integrated assays. In total, the ICON cohort consisted of approximately 140 surgical patients with localized non-small cell lung cancer who had their tumors resected. A total of roughly 57 patients were included in the paired tumor versus uninvolved lung comparison of immunoSEQ T-cell fraction.

Overall study results and their limits: TCR-derived T-cell fraction did not differ between the flow cytometry-defined immunotypes IM1 (good prognosis) and IM2 (poor prognosis). Because different pieces of the same tissue were used for different assays, technical variation could not be separated from intratumor heterogeneity. Assay coverage varied across patients depending on available tissue quantity, so only a subset of the cohort had TCR sequencing. Recurrence-free survival showed no association with tumor T-cell fraction measured by TCR sequencing (p = 0.61). Higher T cell infiltration in tumors than in uninvolved lung tissue was supported by TCRbeta sequencing, consistent with immunofluorescence CD3 counts.

The immunoSEQ assay used for TCR sequencing gave the T-cell fraction in both tumor and uninvolved lung tissue. For the original study's pipeline: For survival analysis, patients were divided into high (upper tertile) and low (lower two tertiles) T-cell fraction groups, which were compared by log-rank test. A signed-rank test was used to test paired tumor versus uninvolved lung differences in T-cell fraction. As stored in TCRdb, this immuneACCESS dataset retains in-frame rearrangements with V and J assigned. A fraction of the clones does not appear; measured against another copy, unresolved V genes explain less than half of the discrepancy, and the remainder lacks a known reason. V and J calls and clone size are given by that table; D and trimming were obtained from the DNA. The sample table lists about 15,000 clones, approximately 62% of them with a count of one. Jointly, the top ten make up under 7% of the sample.

Sequencing was carried out using lung tumor tissue. The receptor was isolated from a human donor with non-small cell lung cancer. The V and J segments used are TRBV6-6 and TRBJ2-3; 11 of the junction bases match TRBD2. The DNA is as follows: TGTGCCAGCAGTGCTAGCGGGAGGTCCACAGATACGCAGTATTTT. Its amino acids are CASSASGRSTDTQYF.